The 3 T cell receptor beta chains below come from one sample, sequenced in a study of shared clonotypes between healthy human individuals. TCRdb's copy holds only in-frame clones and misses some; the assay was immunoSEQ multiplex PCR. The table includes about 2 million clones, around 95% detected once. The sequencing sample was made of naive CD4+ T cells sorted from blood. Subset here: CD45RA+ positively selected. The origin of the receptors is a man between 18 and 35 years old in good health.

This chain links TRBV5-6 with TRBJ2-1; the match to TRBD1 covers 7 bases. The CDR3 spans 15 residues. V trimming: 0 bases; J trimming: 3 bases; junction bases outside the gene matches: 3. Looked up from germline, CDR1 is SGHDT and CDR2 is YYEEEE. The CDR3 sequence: CASSLEGANYNEQFF. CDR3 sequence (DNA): TGTGCCAGCAGCTTGGAGGGGGCGAACTACAATGAGCAGTTCTTC.

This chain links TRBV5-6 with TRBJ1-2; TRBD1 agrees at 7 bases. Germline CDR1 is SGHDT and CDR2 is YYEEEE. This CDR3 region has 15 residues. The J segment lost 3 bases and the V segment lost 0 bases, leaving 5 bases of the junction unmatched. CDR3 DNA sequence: TGTGCCAGCAGCTTGGGACAGGGTGAATACTATGGCTACACCTTC. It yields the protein CASSLGQGEYYGYTF. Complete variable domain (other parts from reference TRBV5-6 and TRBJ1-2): DAGVTQSPTHLIKTRGQQVTLRCSPKSGHDTVSWYQQALGQGPQFIFQYYEEEERQRGNFPDRFSGHQFPNYSSELNVNALLLGDSALYLCASSLGQGEYYGYTFGSGTRLTVV.

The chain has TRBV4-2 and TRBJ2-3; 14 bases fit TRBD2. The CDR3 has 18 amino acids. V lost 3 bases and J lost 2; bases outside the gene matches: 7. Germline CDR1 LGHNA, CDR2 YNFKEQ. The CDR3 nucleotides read TGTGCCAGCAGCCAGGGGACTAGCGGGGGATCTATCACAGATACGCAGTATTTT. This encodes CASSQGTSGGSITDTQYF.